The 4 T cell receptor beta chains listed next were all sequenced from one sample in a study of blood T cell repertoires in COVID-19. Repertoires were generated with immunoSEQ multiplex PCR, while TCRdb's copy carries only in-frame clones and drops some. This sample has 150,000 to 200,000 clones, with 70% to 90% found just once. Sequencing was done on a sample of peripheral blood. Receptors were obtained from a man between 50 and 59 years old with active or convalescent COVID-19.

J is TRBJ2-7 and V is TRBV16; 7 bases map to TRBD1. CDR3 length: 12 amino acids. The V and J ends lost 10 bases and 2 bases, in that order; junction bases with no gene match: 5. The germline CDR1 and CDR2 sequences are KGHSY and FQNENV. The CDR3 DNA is TGTGCCACCGCTCAGGGGGCCTACGAGCAGTACTTC. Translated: CATAQGAYEQYF.

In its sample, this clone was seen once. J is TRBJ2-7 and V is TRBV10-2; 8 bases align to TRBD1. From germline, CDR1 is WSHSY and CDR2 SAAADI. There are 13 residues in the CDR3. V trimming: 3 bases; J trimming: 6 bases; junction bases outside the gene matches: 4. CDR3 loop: CASSESGGSEQYF. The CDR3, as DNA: TGCGCCAGCAGTGAATCAGGGGGCAGCGAGCAGTACTTC.

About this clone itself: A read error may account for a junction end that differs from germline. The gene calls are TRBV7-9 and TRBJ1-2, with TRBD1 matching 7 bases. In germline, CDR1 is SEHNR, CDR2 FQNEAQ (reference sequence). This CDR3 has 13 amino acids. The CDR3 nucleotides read TGTGCCAGCAGCTCCGATGGACAGGACAGCCTTTGGTTC. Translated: CASSSDGQDSLWF. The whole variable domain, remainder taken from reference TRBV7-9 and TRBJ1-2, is DTGVSQNPRHKITKRGQNVTFRCDPISEHNRLYWYRQTLGQGPEFLTYFQNEAQLEKSRLLSDRFSAERPKGSFSTLEIQRTEQGDSAMYLCASSSDGQDSLWFGSGTRLTVV.

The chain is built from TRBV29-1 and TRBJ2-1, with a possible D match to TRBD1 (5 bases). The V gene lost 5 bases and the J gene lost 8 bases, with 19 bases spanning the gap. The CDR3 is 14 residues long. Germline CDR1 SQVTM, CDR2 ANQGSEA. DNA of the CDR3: TGCAGCGTTCTCCGGCAGACCCCAGGGTATGAGCAGTTCTTC. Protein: CSVLRQTPGYEQFF.